This T cell receptor (beta chain) was recovered during a study of control samples from healthy donors and cancer patients. Trimming at V came to 4 bases and at J to 1 base, leaving 13 bases not matched to a gene. Germline V gene sequence: CDR1 SGDLS, CDR2 YYNGEE. The CDR3 has 19 residues. The repertoire was sequenced with immunoSEQ multiplex PCR; TCRdb's copy has only in-frame clones and lacks some. This table has over 85,000 clones, 65% to 85% appearing once. The source material was PBMCs. This TCR derives from a man aged 65 to 79 with lung cancer. The rearrangement joins TRBV9 to TRBJ2-6; 8 bases match TRBD2. The CDR3 reads CASSPAGGGRRSGANVLTF. The DNA for the CDR3 is TGTGCCAGCAGCCCCGCCGGGGGGGGCCGGAGGTCTGGGGCCAACGTCCTGACTTTC.